The T cell receptor beta chain under discussion was sequenced for a study of cytomegalovirus exposure and HLA in healthy donors. The CDR3 contains 11 residues. The ends were cut back, 6 bases at V and 3 bases at J, with 4 bases in the middle. CDR1 is SGHAT and CDR2 is FQNNGV in the germline V gene. The PCR employed 60 Vbeta primers together with 13 Jbeta primers. Profiled with immunoSEQ multiplex PCR; TCRdb holds only in-frame clones, not every one. The repertoire has 170,000 or so clones, approximately 80% of them found once; the top ten carry under 0.6%. This clone appeared once. The sequenced sample consisted of PBMCs. The chain employs TRBV11-2 and TRBJ2-3; D is ambiguous. This clonotype originated in a woman aged 45-65 years in good health and CMV-seronegative. The CDR3 bases are TGTGCCAGCAGTCAGACAGATACGCAGTATTTT. Its translation is CASSQTDTQYF.